These 28 T cell receptor beta chains share one sample of origin, sequenced in a study of blood T cells in healthy people across ages. A sample-barcoded 5' primer and a J-beta primer mix were used in a second PCR of roughly 7 to 11 cycles. TCRdb analysed the 5' RACE reads with MiXCR anew, one entry per CDR3 protein. The sample records approximately 800,000 distinct CDR3 sequences, roughly 50% being singletons. Sequencing used blood. The source is a middle-aged man in good health.

This clonotype was detected only a few times. The gene calls are TRBV29-1 and TRBJ2-6; D possibly matches TRBD1 or TRBD2 (5 bases each). This CDR3 comprises 15 residues. Trimming shortened V by 4 bases and J by 4 bases, and 14 bases separated the two germline ends. The germline gives CDR1 SQVTM, CDR2 ANQGSEA. CDR3 protein: CSVGPGPGGANVLTF. In DNA form, the CDR3 reads TGCAGCGTTGGGCCGGGGCCGGGAGGGGCCAACGTCCTGACTTTC.

A few counts support this clonotype. The rearrangement uses TRBV7-9 and TRBJ2-5; TRBD1 aligns across 9 bases. CDR1 and CDR2 (germline): SEHNR, FQNEAQ (reference sequence). The J segment lost 3 bases and the V segment lost 4 bases, leaving 21 bases of the junction unmatched. The CDR3 consists of 20 residues. For the CDR3, the DNA is TGTGCCAGCAGCTCCGTCTTAAATCTCCCCGGCTGGGACAGGGAAGAGACCCAGTACTTC. Protein: CASSSVLNLPGWDREETQYF.

V and J are TRBV20-1 and TRBJ2-7, with 11 positions matching TRBD1. Germline CDR1 DFQATT, CDR2 SNEGSKA (reference sequence). Germline trimming cut 2 bases from V and 7 bases from J; bases unmatched to any gene: 10. This CDR3 has 15 amino acids. The CDR3 protein is CSARPRTGGAYEQYF. The CDR3 DNA reads as TGCAGTGCTAGACCCCGGACAGGGGGCGCATATGAGCAGTACTTC.

The chain recombines TRBV18 with TRBJ2-1, with TRBD1 identical over 9 bases. Losses at the gene ends were 6 bases for V and 6 bases for J; bases not matched to a gene: 6. The CDR3 has 14 amino acids. Germline V gene sequence: CDR1 KGHSH, CDR2 LQKENI. This chain's CDR3 is CASSRGQGRNEQFF. The DNA of the CDR3 is TGTGCCAGCTCCCGCGGACAGGGGCGCAATGAGCAGTTCTTC.

J is TRBJ1-2 and V is TRBV29-1; D may be TRBD1 (6 bases). The CDR3 sequence is 13 residues long. V lost 8 bases to trimming and J lost 4 bases, with 17 bases between them. Germline V CDR1 and CDR2: SQVTM, ANQGSEA. This chain's CDR3 is CSPSRDTGYGYTF. The CDR3, as DNA: TGCAGCCCATCCAGGGACACCGGCTATGGCTACACCTTC.

The chain employs TRBV3-1 and TRBJ2-5; TRBD2 aligns across 8 bases. The DNA end is more similar to TRBJ2-7, so the J call may be wrong. Germline V CDR1 and CDR2: LGHDT, YNNKEL (reference sequence). CDR3 size: 13 residues. Here the CDR3 DNA reads TGTGCCAGCAGGGCCGGGACTAGTGGCGAGCAGTACTTC. Translation: CASRAGTSGEQYF.

J is TRBJ2-7 and V is TRBV28; perhaps TRBD1 as D (7 bases). The CDR3 totals 13 residues. Germline values: CDR1 MDHEN, CDR2 SYDVKM. Between the trimmed V and J ends, which lost 8 bases and 3 bases, there was a span of 14 bases. CDR3 sequence reads: CASAGQSSYEQYF. In nucleotides, the CDR3 is TGTGCCAGCGCGGGACAGAGTAGCTACGAGCAGTACTTC.

The rearrangement joins TRBV10-3 to TRBJ1-6; 7 bases line up with TRBD1. From germline, CDR1 is ENHRY and CDR2 SYGVKD. The J segment lost 0 bases and the V segment lost 9 bases, leaving 2 bases of the junction unmatched. The CDR3 is 14 amino acids. The CDR3 here is CAIRDSSYNSPLHF. The CDR3 DNA reads as TGTGCCATTCGGGACAGCTCCTATAATTCACCCCTCCACTTT.

This clonotype was seen more than once but under ten times. J is TRBJ2-5 and V is TRBV4-2; D is possibly TRBD1 (6 bases). V lost 3 bases and J lost 3, with 11 bases in between. CDR1 and CDR2 (germline): LGHNA, YNFKEQ. This CDR3 comprises 14 residues. The CDR3 region has the DNA TGTGCCAGCAGCCATGGCAGGGGCGAAGAGACCCAGTACTTC. This translates into CASSHGRGEETQYF.

There are many counts of this clonotype. V gene TRBV20-1 combines with J gene TRBJ2-6; no definite D call. Germline CDR1 is DFQATT and CDR2 is SNEGSKA (reference sequence). Deletions cut 6 bases from V and 0 bases from J, with 3 bases between. The CDR3 runs 12 residues. CDR3 sequence reads: CSASSGANVLTF. The CDR3 DNA is TGCAGTGCGAGCTCTGGGGCCAACGTCCTGACTTTC.

V usage is TRBV5-1 and J usage is TRBJ1-2; D unclear. The V end was cut by 4 bases, the J end by 5 bases, with 15 bases between. This CDR3 region has 14 residues. The V gene's germline CDR1 is SGHRS and CDR2 YFSETQ. The DNA of the CDR3 is TGCGCCAGCAGCGCGCCCGATTCCCGTTATGGCTACACCTTC. It translates to CASSAPDSRYGYTF.

The CDR3 DNA reads TGTGCCAGCAGTTGGAGACATAGCGGAGGTTCCTACGAGCAGTACTTC. It specifies CASSWRHSGGSYEQYF. The chain has TRBV6-5 and TRBJ2-5; D is possibly TRBD2 (6 bases). The J call may be mistaken, given a closer DNA end match to TRBJ2-7. The CDR3 is made up of 16 amino acids. The germline CDR1 and CDR2 sequences are MNHEY and SVGAGI.

This sequence joins TRBV29-1 and TRBJ2-4, with D maybe TRBD1 (5 bases). Trimming stripped 5 bases from V and 8 bases from J, with 19 bases between. Per the germline V gene, CDR1 is SQVTM and CDR2 is ANQGSEA. This CDR3 is 14 amino acids long. In DNA, the CDR3 is TGCAGCGTTCGAAAAGGGGTTGGGGATTACATTCAGTACTTC. This encodes CSVRKGVGDYIQYF.

The gene calls are TRBV7-3 and TRBJ2-7; tentative D call: TRBD2 (7 bases). The DNA matches TRBJ2-5 better at its end, which makes the J call doubtful. Looked up from germline, CDR1 is SGHTA and CDR2 is FQGTGA. The CDR3 has 15 amino acids. The CDR3 protein is CASSAAGAVGETQYF. CDR3 nucleotides: TGTGCCAGCAGCGCCGCGGGGGCCGTGGGGGAGACCCAGTACTTC.

This sequence joins TRBV18 and TRBJ1-2, with 7 positions matching TRBD1. Germline trimming cut 6 bases from V and 2 bases from J; bases unmatched to any gene: 9. Germline V CDR1 and CDR2: KGHSH, LQKENI. The CDR3 has 15 amino acids. The CDR3: CASSQKTGMNYGYTF. CDR3 coding DNA: TGTGCCAGCTCGCAAAAGACAGGGATGAACTATGGCTACACCTTC.

V and J are TRBV20-1 and TRBJ2-3; D may be TRBD1 or TRBD2 (5 bases each). Germline CDR1 and CDR2: DFQATT and SNEGSKA (reference sequence). This CDR3 comprises 14 residues. The CDR3: CSPGRGFGTDTQYF. DNA for the CDR3: TGCTCCCCAGGGAGAGGGTTTGGCACAGATACGCAGTATTTT.

This clonotype has ten or more counts. The chain links TRBV5-1 to TRBJ2-7, with TRBD2 matching 9 bases. Germline V CDR1 and CDR2: SGHRS, YFSETQ. The CDR3 is made up of 12 amino acids. The V and J ends lost 5 bases and 7 bases, in that order; junction bases with no gene match: 4. CDR3 loop: CASRPLAGEQYF. The CDR3 DNA is TGCGCCAGCAGGCCGCTAGCGGGAGAGCAGTACTTC.

This clonotype has only one observation. The CDR3 region is CASSQYTRVNYGYTF. The CDR3 DNA reads as TGTGCCAGCTCACAATACACCAGGGTTAACTATGGCTACACCTTC. The chain combines TRBV18 with TRBJ1-2; tentatively, D is TRBD1 (5 bases). Per the germline V gene, CDR1 is KGHSH and CDR2 is LQKENI. This CDR3 is built from 15 residues. With 4 bases removed from V and 1 base from J, the gap between germline ends came to 13 bases.

In this sample, this clonotype turned up a few times. The chain recombines TRBV27 with TRBJ2-1, with TRBD2 matching 8 bases. Germline V gene lookup returns CDR1 MNHEY and CDR2 SMNVEV (reference sequence). V was pared by 5 bases and J by 8 bases, with 8 bases of the junction left unmatched. The CDR3 consists of 14 residues. The CDR3 region is CASSPPTAGDEQFF. CDR3 bases: TGTGCCAGCAGTCCACCCACAGCGGGAGATGAGCAGTTCTTC.

CDR3 DNA sequence: TGTGCCAGCACGATCAGGTTGATTAATTCACCCCTCCACTTT. It encodes CASTIRLINSPLHF. V and J are TRBV27 and TRBJ1-6; D remains unclear. V lost 7 bases and J lost 6, with 13 bases in between. Germline V CDR1 and CDR2: MNHEY, SMNVEV (reference sequence). The CDR3 is made up of 14 amino acids.

The V gene is TRBV9, the J gene TRBJ2-5; no definite D call. The V gene's germline CDR1 is SGDLS and CDR2 YYNGEE. Trimming pared 4 bases from V and 2 bases from J, leaving 9 bases between. There are 13 residues in the CDR3. CDR3 DNA sequence: TGTGCCAGCAGCCCCCACCTACAAGAGACCCAGTACTTC. The encoded protein is CASSPHLQETQYF. Variable domain in full (rest from reference TRBV9 and TRBJ2-5): DSGVTQTPKHLITATGQRVTLRCSPRSGDLSVYWYQQSLDQGLQFLIQYYNGEERAKGNILERFSAQQFPDLHSELNLSSLELGDSALYFCASSPHLQETQYFGPGTRLLVL.

This clonotype was detected only a few times. This chain connects TRBV28 to TRBJ2-1, with 11 positions matching TRBD1. CDR3 size: 13 residues. Germline CDR1 MDHEN, CDR2 SYDVKM. V trimming: 8 bases; J trimming: 8 bases; junction bases outside the gene matches: 5. CDR3 bases: TGTGCCAGCCGGGACAGGGGGAAGGATGAGCAGTTCTTC. This translates into CASRDRGKDEQFF.

This chain joins TRBV6-5 and TRBJ2-3; D is unresolved. V was trimmed by 8 bases and J by 5 bases, leaving 8 bases between them. Per germline, CDR1 MNHEY and CDR2 SVGAGI. CDR3 length: 11 amino acids. CDR3 in DNA: TGTGCCAGCTCTATGAGAGATACGCAGTATTTT. It codes for CASSMRDTQYF.

The gene calls are TRBV9 and TRBJ1-1; the D is unclear. V was shortened by 4 bases and J by 2 bases, with 9 bases between the two germline ends. The germline V gene has CDR1 SGDLS and CDR2 YYNGEE. The CDR3 sequence is 13 residues long. The CDR3 protein is CASSPRPNTEAFF. As DNA, the CDR3 is TGTGCCAGCAGCCCGCGACCCAACACTGAAGCTTTCTTT.

This clonotype was detected a few times. This sequence joins TRBV12-3 or TRBV12-4 and TRBJ2-5; D gene uncertain. CDR3 length: 13 residues. V lost 5 bases and J 4 bases, leaving 11 bases between the germline ends. This CDR3 reads CASSPHGPETQYF. As DNA, the CDR3 is TGTGCCAGCAGTCCCCACGGGCCAGAGACCCAGTACTTC.

The chain is built from TRBV27 and TRBJ1-1; 8 bases are shared with TRBD1. Germline V lookup: CDR1 MNHEY, CDR2 SMNVEV (reference sequence). Trimming removed 5 bases from V and 6 bases from J; junction bases left unmatched: 5. The CDR3 length is 13 residues. CDR3 sequence reads: CASSAGTGPEAFF. The DNA for the CDR3 is TGTGCCAGCAGTGCCGGGACAGGCCCTGAAGCTTTCTTT.

This clonotype was seen a handful of times. V usage is TRBV20-1 and J usage is TRBJ2-7, with D unclear. The CDR3 contains 14 residues. Germline V lookup: CDR1 DFQATT, CDR2 SNEGSKA (reference sequence). The ends were cut back, 6 bases at V and 3 bases at J, with 18 bases in the middle. The CDR3 DNA follows: TGCAGTGCCCCTGTCATGGGCCGCCTCTACGAGCAGTACTTC. Its translation is CSAPVMGRLYEQYF.

V is TRBV9 and J is TRBJ1-3; no clear D gene. The CDR3 extends over 13 amino acids. With 1 base removed from V and 8 bases from J, the gap between germline ends came to 10 bases. Germline V gene lookup returns CDR1 SGDLS and CDR2 YYNGEE. CDR3 protein: CASSVPGLDTIYF. The CDR3 DNA is TGTGCCAGCAGCGTACCTGGACTCGACACCATATATTTT.